The text below deals with one T cell receptor beta chain. A single count supports this clone. The specificity of this receptor is unknown. Base qualities are missing; no much larger clone stands one base away. The immunoSEQ kit was used, according to the manufacturer's recommendations, to generate TCR beta libraries from genomic DNA. For library preparation, a first multiplex PCR was performed with proprietary primers, followed by a second PCR in which unique barcodes were added, and bead cleanups were performed after each round. A positive control reaction and a negative control reaction, both provided in the kit, were run with every batch of samples. The final libraries underwent checking on an Agilent 4200 TapeStation D1000 ScreenTape, volumetric pooling, and quantification by qPCR. Sequencing ran on an Illumina NextSeq500 with a MidOutput 150-cycle cartridge, using 156 Read1 and 15 Index1 cycles with kit custom primers. The pooled library was loaded at about 1 pM, and 20% PhiX control was spiked in. As for how the authors treated the data: Vendor-processed data were analyzed in R, with a clonotype defined as all T cells sharing the same CDR3 nucleotide sequence. In the clone abundance analyses, frequencies were normalized to the 10,000 most abundant clones in each sample. Public T cell clones, which averaged fewer than five per sample, were excluded before analysis. A difference in abundance of at least 32-fold between compartments was used to define tumor-enriched and baseline blood-enriched clonotypes. A beta-binomial differential abundance model was applied to find clonotypes that expanded or contracted between blood time points. Tumor-blood repertoire similarity was measured with the Baroni-Urbani and Buser coefficient, and group comparisons used two-tailed Wilcoxon tests in R. In TCRdb, the immuneACCESS table is reduced to in-frame sequences with V and J assigned. These tables do not hold every clone; where another copy was compared, an unresolved V gene accounts for under half, and the others remain unexplained. That table supplies the V and J calls and clone size; D and trimming were determined from the DNA. The sample table holds 130,000 to 150,000 clones, of which 88% were seen once. Roughly 4% of the sample rests with the top ten.

A distance of 11 bases separates the germline ends of V and J, which lose 0 bases and 7 bases respectively. The CDR3 runs 14 residues from the cysteine to the phenylalanine. This entry keeps only the CDR3 DNA: 42 bases, framed from base 1. Per the germline V gene (reference sequence), LNHDA is the CDR1 and SQIVND is the CDR2. This record comes from a study of radiation and T cells in renal cell carcinoma (dated by TCRdb to the early 2020s). Some background on the complete study: Samples were obtained from a clinical trial, in which 15 Gy stereotactic body radiation therapy was delivered to primary renal cell carcinomas and nephrectomy was performed 4 weeks later. In total, roughly 53 samples underwent TCR beta sequencing: around 25 tumors plus 27 peripheral blood samples. In the 40 to 60 samples combined, roughly 4.4 million unique CDR3 nucleotide sequences were found, encoding 2 million to 3 million unique CDR3 amino acid sequences. Study-wide findings and limitations: Dynamics of the blood repertoire were not tracked past 4 weeks after treatment. With a single-armed trial design, the study had no way to address how radiation dose or scheduling affects the TCR repertoire. Because pretreatment tumor biopsies were not available, the baseline intratumoral presence of clonotypes could not be determined. In blood, the top tumor clonotypes increased between baseline and 2 weeks post-radiation and then shrank by 4 weeks, which suggests that tumor-resident clones expanded only transiently.

In the paper's terms, the time point label means: baseline pretreatment blood. The treatment or condition label, as the study defines it: 15 Gy SBRT to primary tumor, nephrectomy 4 weeks later. To track tumor-enriched clonotypes, serial peripheral blood was sampled from radiation-treated patients at baseline and at 2 weeks and 4 weeks after SBRT. All patients had renal cell carcinoma with clear cell pathology. Genomic DNA for TCR sequencing was prepared using the QIAamp DNA Blood Mini Kit (Qiagen). Samples were included in the analyses only if all quality control checks were passed. The specimen was blood, collected from a patient whose treatment included radiotherapy and nephrectomy. The clonotype originates from a woman in her seventies with renal cell carcinoma. This sequence uses TRBV19 and TRBJ2-3, with the D gene not confidently named. Read as DNA, the sequence is TGTGCCAGTAGTATAGATCGTCAGGCCAATACGCAGTATTTT. This gives the protein CASSIDRQANTQYF.